The 15 T cell receptor beta chains listed next were all sequenced from one sample in a study of regulatory T cells in long-lasting Graves disease. The time point denotes: newly diagnosed GD, antithyroid drugs for less than 3 months. The TCR library used RNA extracted from PBMCs. HTBI primers from iRepertoire and Arm-PCR of CDR3 regions yielded the TCR beta libraries. TCRdb re-called the multiplex PCR reads through MiXCR, storing one row per CDR3 protein. The sample yields 550,000 to 650,000 distinct CDR3 sequences, around 15% seen once. This sample also belongs to another study, concerning T cells in Graves' hyperthyroidism and ophthalmopathy.

The source material was peripheral blood mononuclear cells (PBMCs), sampled at new diagnosis, from a patient treated with antithyroid drugs. These receptor sequences come from a young man with Graves disease.

This chain uses TRBV12-3 or TRBV12-4 with TRBJ2-1; 10 nucleotides align to TRBD2. The CDR3 is 16 residues long. The junction had 8 bases not matched to a gene; V was cut back by 3 bases and J by 6 bases. DNA of the CDR3: TGTGCCAGCAGTTTGAGCGAGCGGGAGGGCCTCAATGAGCAGTTCTTC. This gives the protein CASSLSEREGLNEQFF.

The rearrangement joins TRBV10-2 to TRBJ2-3, with TRBD2 matching over 11 bases. CDR3 length: 14 residues. V shed 6 bases, J shed 4 bases, and the junction held 3 bases outside the gene matches. CDR1 and CDR2 (germline): WSHSY, SAAADI. CDR3 DNA: TGCGCCAGCAGACTAGCGGGAGTCGCAGATACGCAGTATTTT. It yields the protein CASRLAGVADTQYF.

This clonotype showed up many times. The V gene is TRBV20-1, the J gene TRBJ2-3, with 9 positions matching TRBD1. The V gene's germline CDR1 is DFQATT and CDR2 SNEGSKA (reference sequence). CDR3 size: 15 residues. V lost 4 bases to trimming and J lost 0 bases; unmatched junction nucleotides: 5. In nucleotides, the CDR3 is TGCAGTGCTACCCGGACAGGGGATAGCACAGATACGCAGTATTTT. Its protein is CSATRTGDSTDTQYF.

This clonotype was counted at least ten times. This sequence joins TRBV13 and TRBJ2-3, with 12 nucleotides matching TRBD2. Germline V CDR1 and CDR2: PRHDT, FYEKMQ (reference sequence). The V segment lost 5 bases and the J segment 4 bases; nucleotides outside the gene matches: 10. This CDR3 comprises 17 residues. The CDR3: CASSLYSSGRASDTQYF. For the CDR3, the DNA is TGTGCCAGCAGCCTCTACTCTAGCGGGAGGGCATCAGATACGCAGTATTTT.

The table lists this clonotype with many counts. The rearrangement joins TRBV18 to TRBJ2-1; perhaps D is TRBD1 or TRBD2 (5 bases each). From germline, CDR1 is KGHSH and CDR2 LQKENI. The CDR3 spans 15 residues. Trimming stripped 1 base from V and 8 bases from J, with 15 bases between. CDR3 coding DNA: TGTGCCAGCTCACCACGGGGTGGCAGGGACGATGAGCAGTTCTTC. This sequence encodes CASSPRGGRDDEQFF.

In its sample, this clonotype was seen once. This chain joins TRBV30 and TRBJ2-3, with D unclear. Germline CDR1 reads GTSNPN; CDR2 reads SVGIG (reference sequence). The CDR3 is 13 residues long. Trimming cost V 0 bases and J 5 bases, with 9 bases left between them. CDR3: CAWSVSHLDTQYF. The CDR3 DNA sequence: TGTGCCTGGAGTGTCTCTCACTTAGATACGCAGTATTTT.

This clonotype has a count of ten or more. This chain joins TRBV12-3 or TRBV12-4 and TRBJ1-2; possible D gene TRBD1, 5 bases. The germline V and J ends were trimmed by 7 bases and 8 bases, with 17 bases remaining between them. The CDR3 runs 13 residues. CDR3 DNA sequence: TGTGCCAGCACTGAGGACATACGGCGGGGCTACACCTTC. This translates into CASTEDIRRGYTF.

The chain combines TRBV3-1 with TRBJ1-1; D gene ambiguous. The CDR3 loop spans 15 amino acids. Germline CDR1 is LGHDT and CDR2 is YNNKEL (reference sequence). V shed 2 bases and J shed 4 bases, with 14 bases lying between them. DNA of the CDR3: TGTGCCAGCAGCCAACCAAGGGAGGGAGGCACTGAAGCTTTCTTT. Encoded protein: CASSQPREGGTEAFF.

The chain joins TRBV6-2 or TRBV6-3 to TRBJ2-3; 12 positions agree with TRBD2. The CDR3 loop spans 18 amino acids. The V gene's germline CDR1 is MNHEY and CDR2 SVGEGT. V gave up 2 bases and J gave up 4 bases; unmatched junction bases: 10. The CDR3 nucleotides are TGTGCCAGCAGTTACGGGTCTAGCGGGAGGGCCAGAGCAGATACGCAGTATTTT. Translation: CASSYGSSGRARADTQYF.

This clonotype was counted many times. The chain joins TRBV20-1 to TRBJ2-1; TRBD2 matches at 10 bases. The CDR3 has 18 amino acids. CDR1 DFQATT and CDR2 SNEGSKA come from the germline V gene (reference sequence). The V gene end was trimmed by 5 bases and the J gene end by 1 base; junction bases not matched to a gene: 14. CDR3 nucleotide sequence: TGCAGTGCTCTCCCCCACCCTGGGACTAGCGAATCCTACAATGAGCAGTTCTTC. It codes for CSALPHPGTSESYNEQFF.

There are many counts of this clonotype. The gene calls are TRBV7-8 and TRBJ1-2; perhaps TRBD1 as D (5 bases). Trimming took off 4 bases at V and 5 bases at J, with 17 bases between the two ends. CDR1 is SGHVS, CDR2 FQNEAQ, per germline. The CDR3 totals 15 residues. DNA of the CDR3: TGTGCCAGCAGCTACTCGGGGCCGATTCTTTATGGCTACACCTTC. This codes for CASSYSGPILYGYTF. Full variable domain (rest looked up from reference TRBV7-8 and TRBJ1-2): GAGVSQSPRYKVAKRGQDVALRCDPISGHVSLFWYQQALGQGPEFLTYFQNEAQLDKSGLPSDRFFAERPEGSVSTLKIQRTQQEDSAVYLCASSYSGPILYGYTFGSGTRLTVV.

This clonotype has a count of ten or more. V and J are TRBV28 and TRBJ2-3; the D gene is possibly TRBD2 (5 bases). Looked up from germline, CDR1 is MDHEN and CDR2 is SYDVKM. The CDR3 contains 15 residues. Trimming shortened V by 3 bases and J by 3 bases, and 13 bases separated the two germline ends. CDR3 bases: TGTGCCAGCAGTTTTGGTGGAGGACGGACAGATACGCAGTATTTT. This gives the protein CASSFGGGRTDTQYF.

The V call is TRBV7-2, the J call TRBJ2-7; D tentatively reads TRBD1 or TRBD2 (6 bases each). Trimming removed 5 bases at V and 2 bases at J, with 16 bases between. The CDR3 sequence is 15 residues long. The V gene's germline CDR1 is SGHTA and CDR2 FQGNSA. The chain's CDR3 is CASSAWRGETYEQYF. Here the CDR3 DNA reads TGTGCCAGCAGCGCATGGAGGGGGGAGACCTACGAGCAGTACTTC.

This clonotype came up many times. The chain recombines TRBV29-1 with TRBJ2-2; D gene unclear. The V end was cut by 0 bases, the J end by 7 bases, with 9 bases between. CDR3 length: 13 residues. From germline, CDR1 is SQVTM and CDR2 ANQGSEA. The CDR3 DNA is TGCAGCGTTGAAGACAACAGCATCGGGGAGCTGTTTTTT. Translation gives CSVEDNSIGELFF.

Ten or more counts support this clonotype. The chain uses TRBV28 and TRBJ1-5, with 10 bases lining up with TRBD1. This CDR3 has 16 amino acids. Germline lookup yields CDR1 MDHEN and CDR2 SYDVKM. Germline trimming cut 5 bases from V and 4 bases from J; bases unmatched to any gene: 8. The CDR3 region is CASSTTGTGANQPQHF. The CDR3 nucleotides are TGTGCCAGCAGTACCACCGGGACAGGGGCAAATCAGCCCCAGCATTTT. The full variable domain, completed using reference TRBV28 and TRBJ1-5, is DVKVTQSSRYLVKRTGEKVFLECVQDMDHENMFWYRQDPGLGLRLIYFSYDVKMKEKGDIPEGYSVSREKKERFSLILESASTNQTSMYLCASSTTGTGANQPQHFGDGTRLSIL.